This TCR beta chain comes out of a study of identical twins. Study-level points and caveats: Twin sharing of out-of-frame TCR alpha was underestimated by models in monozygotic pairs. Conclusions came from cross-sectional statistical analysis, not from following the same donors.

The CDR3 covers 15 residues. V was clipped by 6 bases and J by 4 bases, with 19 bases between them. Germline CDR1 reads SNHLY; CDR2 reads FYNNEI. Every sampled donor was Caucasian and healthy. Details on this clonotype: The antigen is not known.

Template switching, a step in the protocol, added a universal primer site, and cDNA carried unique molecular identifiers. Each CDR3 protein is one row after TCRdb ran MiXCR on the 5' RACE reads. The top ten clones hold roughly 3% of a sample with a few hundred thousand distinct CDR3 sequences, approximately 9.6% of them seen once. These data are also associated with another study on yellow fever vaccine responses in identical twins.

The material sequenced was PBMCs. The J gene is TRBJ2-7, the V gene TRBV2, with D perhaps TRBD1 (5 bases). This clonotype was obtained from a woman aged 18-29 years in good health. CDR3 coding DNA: TGTGCCAGCAGCCACCTTAGACAGCTAACTTACGAGCAGTACTTC. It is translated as CASSHLRQLTYEQYF.